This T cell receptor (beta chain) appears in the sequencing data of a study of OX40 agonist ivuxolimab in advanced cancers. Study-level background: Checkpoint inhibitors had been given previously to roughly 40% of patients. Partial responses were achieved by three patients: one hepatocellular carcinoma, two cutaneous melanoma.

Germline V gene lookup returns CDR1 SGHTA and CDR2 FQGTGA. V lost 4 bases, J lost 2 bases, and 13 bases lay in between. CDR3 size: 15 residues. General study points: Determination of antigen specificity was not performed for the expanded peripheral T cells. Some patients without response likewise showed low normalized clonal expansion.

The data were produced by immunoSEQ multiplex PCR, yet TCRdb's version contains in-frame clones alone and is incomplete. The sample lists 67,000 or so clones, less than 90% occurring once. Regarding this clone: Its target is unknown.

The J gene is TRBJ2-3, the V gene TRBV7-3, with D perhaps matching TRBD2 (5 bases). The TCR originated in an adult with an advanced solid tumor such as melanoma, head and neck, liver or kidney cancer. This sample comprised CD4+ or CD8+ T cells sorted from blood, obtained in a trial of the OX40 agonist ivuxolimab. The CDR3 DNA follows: TGTGCCAGCAGCTCCAGAGGGCAGATCACAGATACGCAGTATTTT. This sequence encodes CASSSRGQITDTQYF.